The 11 T cell receptor beta chains in this list originate from one sample, sequenced in a study of beta chain features in type 1 diabetes. Sequencing targeted expressed TCRB transcripts, as all isolated RNA had been reverse transcribed. Data came from immunoSEQ multiplex PCR; TCRdb stores just in-frame clones and leaves some out. The data show 360,000 or so clones, about 18% seen once. Sequencing was carried out using naive CD4+ T cells from blood. Receptor source: a woman under 30 in good health.

The chain uses TRBV9 and TRBJ2-3; 10 bases are shared with TRBD2. There are 19 residues in the CDR3. The J segment lost 3 bases and the V segment lost 0 bases, leaving 13 bases of the junction unmatched. The germline gives CDR1 SGDLS, CDR2 YYNGEE. The CDR3 here is CASSVATIGSGRGTDTQYF. CDR3 in DNA: TGTGCCAGCAGCGTAGCTACGATCGGGAGCGGGAGGGGTACAGATACGCAGTATTTT. The variable domain in full, completed from reference TRBV9 and TRBJ2-3, reads DSGVTQTPKHLITATGQRVTLRCSPRSGDLSVYWYQQSLDQGLQFLIQYYNGEERAKGNILERFSAQQFPDLHSELNLSSLELGDSALYFCASSVATIGSGRGTDTQYFGPGTRLTVL.

The J gene is TRBJ2-3, the V gene TRBV15, with TRBD1 matching over 7 bases. Trimming took 2 bases from V and 6 from J; bases not matched to a gene: 11. Germline CDR1 reads LNHNV; CDR2 reads YYDKDF (reference sequence). This CDR3 is 16 amino acids long. In nucleotides, the CDR3 is TGTGCCACCAGCAGAACAGTACAGGGGAGTTGGGATACGCAGTATTTT. Amino acids: CATSRTVQGSWDTQYF. The complete variable domain, with remaining parts taken from reference TRBV15 and TRBJ2-3, reads DAMVIQNPRYQVTQFGKPVTLSCSQTLNHNVMYWYQQKSSQAPKLLFHYYDKDFNNEADTPDNFQSRRPNTSFCFLDIRSPGLGDTAMYLCATSRTVQGSWDTQYFGPGTRLTVL.

This clone showed up just a few times. V is TRBV30 and J is TRBJ2-3; a possible D gene is TRBD2 (5 bases). This CDR3 is 12 amino acids long. The ends were cut back, 5 bases at V and 1 base at J, with 7 bases in the middle. CDR1 is GTSNPN and CDR2 is SVGIG in the germline V gene (reference sequence). The CDR3 reads CAWYSGTDTQYF. The CDR3, as DNA: TGTGCCTGGTATAGCGGCACAGATACGCAGTATTTT.

The chain employs TRBV6-5 and TRBJ1-2, with D possibly being TRBD1 (5 bases). Looked up from germline, CDR1 is MNHEY and CDR2 is SVGAGI. This CDR3 region has 14 residues. Trimming pared 0 bases from V and 8 bases from J, leaving 13 bases between. The CDR3 here is CASSYSPGREGYTF. The CDR3 DNA follows: TGTGCCAGCAGTTACTCTCCAGGGCGGGAAGGCTACACCTTC.

The genes are TRBV30 and TRBJ1-1; tentatively, D is TRBD1 (5 bases). In germline, CDR1 is GTSNPN, CDR2 SVGIG (reference sequence). V lost 4 bases and J 8 bases, leaving 11 bases between the germline ends. The CDR3 spans 11 residues. For the CDR3, the DNA is TGTGCCTGGACCGATGGGGGGGAAGCTTTCTTT. This codes for CAWTDGGEAFF.

This clone was picked up a small number of times. The chain is built from TRBV30 and TRBJ2-7; weak D call: TRBD1 (5 bases). Trimming took off 2 bases at V and 0 bases at J, with 8 bases between the two ends. The length of the CDR3 is 13 residues. Germline assignment: CDR1 GTSNPN and CDR2 SVGIG (reference sequence). CDR3 coding DNA: TGTGCCTGGAGTTCCGACAGCTCCTACGAGCAGTACTTC. Amino acids: CAWSSDSSYEQYF.

The gene calls are TRBV5-1 and TRBJ2-7; D not certain. The ends were cut back, 3 bases at V and 1 base at J, with 11 bases in the middle. The CDR3 loop spans 14 amino acids. The V gene's germline CDR1 is SGHRS and CDR2 YFSETQ. The CDR3 nucleotides are TGCGCCAGCAGCTCAACATCCGGGTCCTACGAGCAGTACTTC. This sequence encodes CASSSTSGSYEQYF.

On this clone itself: Its ends do not fully match the called genes, so a read error is possible. The CDR3 DNA reads as TGCAGCGTTGGGGGCCTAGCGGGGGGCCTTTTT. Amino acid sequence: CSVGGLAGGLF. V usage is TRBV29-1 and J usage is TRBJ2-3; 11 positions agree with TRBD2. This CDR3 is 11 amino acids long. CDR1 and CDR2 from the germline V gene are SQVTM and ANQGSEA.

Of note for this clone: Its ends do not fully match the called genes, so a read error is possible. The chain recombines TRBV4-3 with TRBJ1-2; D is undetermined. This CDR3 spans 14 amino acids. Germline CDR1 is LGHNA and CDR2 is YSLEER. CDR3: CASSQDKEPSGSTF. DNA of the CDR3: TGCGCCAGCAGCCAAGATAAGGAGCCGTCTGGCTCCACCTTC.

V usage is TRBV7-3 and J usage is TRBJ2-1; TRBD1 matches 7 bases. Germline V CDR1 and CDR2: SGHTA, FQGTGA. After removal of 1 base from V and 11 bases from J, the junction contained 5 bases not matched to a gene. The CDR3 is 13 amino acids. DNA of the CDR3: TGTGCCAGCAGCTTAAGCCTACAGGGGAAGCAGTTCTTC. It translates to CASSLSLQGKQFF.

This clone was seen more than once but under ten times. The rearrangement uses TRBV29-1 and TRBJ2-1, with TRBD2 identical over 11 bases. The CDR3 contains 16 residues. From germline, CDR1 is SQVTM and CDR2 ANQGSEA. V was pared by 6 bases and J by 4 bases, with 11 bases of the junction left unmatched. The DNA of the CDR3 is TGCAGCGTCGCGGTTTTAGCGGGAGGGCCTTACAATGAGCAGTTCTTC. Amino acid sequence: CSVAVLAGGPYNEQFF.